The clone carrying this T cell receptor (beta chain) came up many times. Its antigen is as yet unknown. The CDR3 runs 15 residues. Trimming stripped 3 bases from V and 0 bases from J, with 12 bases between. These data come from a study of identical twins. A universal primer site came from template switching; cDNA carried unique molecular identifiers. TCRdb ran MiXCR on the 5' RACE reads and lists one entry per CDR3 protein. The sample contains a few hundred thousand distinct CDR3 sequences, about 8% of which appear only once. Whole-study results and caveats: Invariant populations such as MAIT and iNKT cells could partly muddle zero-insertion analyses. Within beta out-of-frame sequences, the excess sharing observed between twins was weaker.

The sample was also linked to a second study, of yellow fever vaccine responses in identical twins.

Sample: CD8+ T cells sorted from blood. The receptor comes from a young woman in good health. The rearrangement uses TRBV12-3 or TRBV12-4 and TRBJ2-7; no clear D gene. CDR3 protein: CASSFGPSSSYEQYF. The CDR3 coding sequence is TGTGCCAGCAGTTTTGGGCCATCAAGCTCCTACGAGCAGTACTTC.